This passage covers 2 T cell receptor beta chains from one sample sequenced in a study of T cell repertoires in cytomegalovirus infection (dated by TCRdb to between 2018 and 2021). Sequencing was performed on an Illumina HiSeq 1500. The raw public reads went through TCRdb reprocessing: fastp at Q25, MiXCR clone calling, in-frame beta chains kept. All rows with the same CDR3 protein become a single entry with the most common DNA and genes. The sample includes roughly 280,000 distinct CDR3 sequences, with approximately 9.1% observed a single time. The top ten clonotypes cover approximately 15% of the sample. Sequencing input: PBMCs. The receptors shown here come from a human donor in good health (CMV status not recorded). Some clones in this sample may be carry-over from other donors' samples.

This clonotype was observed many times. V usage is TRBV28 and J usage is TRBJ1-5; D is perhaps TRBD1 (6 bases). The CDR3 sequence is 15 residues long. V was cut by 7 bases and J by 7 bases, with 20 bases left in between. Germline assignment: CDR1 MDHEN and CDR2 SYDVKM. In DNA form, the CDR3 reads TGTGCCAGCACCACGGGGGCTCTTGGTACCCAGCCCCAGCATTTT. Residues: CASTTGALGTQPQHF. Drawing the rest from reference TRBV28 and TRBJ1-5, the complete variable domain is DVKVTQSSRYLVKRTGEKVFLECVQDMDHENMFWYRQDPGLGLRLIYFSYDVKMKEKGDIPEGYSVSREKKERFSLILESASTNQTSMYLCASTTGALGTQPQHFGDGTRLSIL.

This clonotype was detected ten times or more. The V call is TRBV7-2, the J call TRBJ1-1; D call uncertain. V was pared by 3 bases and J by 5 bases, with 16 bases between. Germline lookup yields CDR1 SGHTA and CDR2 FQGNSA. CDR3 length: 15 amino acids. The CDR3 reads CASSFPNLRGTEAFF. In DNA form, the CDR3 reads TGTGCCAGCAGCTTTCCAAATCTACGTGGGACTGAAGCTTTCTTT.